This TCR beta chain was profiled in a study of T cell repertoires in ileal Crohn's disease. In the study overall: Every patient was operated on for stricturing (roughly 60%) or penetrating (around 40%) complications. About half of patients got postoperative therapy: some 11 thiopurines, around 20 anti-TNF.

Looked up from germline, CDR1 is MNHEY and CDR2 is SVGAGI. CDR3 size: 15 residues. The V end was cut by 0 bases, the J end by 3 bases, with 11 bases between. The repertoire was sequenced with immunoSEQ multiplex PCR; TCRdb's copy has only in-frame clones and lacks some. Of some 15,000 clones in the sample, roughly 82% were seen once. Study-wide points: Endoscopic recurrence occurred in every patient whose clonality exceeded 26.8%. Compared with CD4 T cells, sorted CD8 cells carried more expanded clones.

With regard to this clone: Its target is not known.

Sequenced: ileal tissue. The receptor comes from an adult with Crohn's disease. V is TRBV6-5 and J is TRBJ1-2; no clear D. CDR3 sequence reads: CASSYSVQVDYGYTF. For the CDR3, the DNA is TGTGCCAGCAGTTACTCGGTGCAGGTAGACTATGGCTACACCTTC.